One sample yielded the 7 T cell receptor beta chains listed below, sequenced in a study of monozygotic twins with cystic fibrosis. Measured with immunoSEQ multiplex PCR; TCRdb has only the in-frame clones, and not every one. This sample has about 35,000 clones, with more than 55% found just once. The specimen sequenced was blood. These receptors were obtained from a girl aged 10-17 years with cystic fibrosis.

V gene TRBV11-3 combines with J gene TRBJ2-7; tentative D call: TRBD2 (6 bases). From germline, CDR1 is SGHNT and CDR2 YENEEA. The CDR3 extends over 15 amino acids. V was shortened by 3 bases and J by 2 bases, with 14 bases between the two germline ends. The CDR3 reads CASSLTGTDTYEQYV. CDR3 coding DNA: TGTGCCAGCAGCTTGACCGGGACTGACACCTACGAGCAGTACGTC.

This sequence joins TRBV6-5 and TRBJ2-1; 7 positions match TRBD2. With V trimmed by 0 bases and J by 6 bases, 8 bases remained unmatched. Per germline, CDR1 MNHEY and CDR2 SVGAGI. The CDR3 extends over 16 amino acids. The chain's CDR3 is CASSYSGGFIPNEQFF. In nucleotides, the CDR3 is TGTGCCAGCAGTTACTCGGGGGGGTTTATCCCCAATGAGCAGTTCTTC.

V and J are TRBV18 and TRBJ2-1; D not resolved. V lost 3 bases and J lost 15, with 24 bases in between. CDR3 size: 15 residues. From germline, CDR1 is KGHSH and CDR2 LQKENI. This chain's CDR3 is CASSPGLECYDDWFF. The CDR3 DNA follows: TGTGCCAGCTCACCGGGATTGGAGTGTTACGACGATTGGTTCTTC.

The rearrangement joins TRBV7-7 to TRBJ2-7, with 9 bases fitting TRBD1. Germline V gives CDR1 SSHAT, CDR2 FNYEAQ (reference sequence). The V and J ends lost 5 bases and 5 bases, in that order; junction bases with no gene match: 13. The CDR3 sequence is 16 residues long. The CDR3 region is CASSLSGTGCMNEQYV. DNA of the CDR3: TGTGCCAGCAGCCTTTCCGGGACAGGGTGCATGAACGAGCAGTACGTC.

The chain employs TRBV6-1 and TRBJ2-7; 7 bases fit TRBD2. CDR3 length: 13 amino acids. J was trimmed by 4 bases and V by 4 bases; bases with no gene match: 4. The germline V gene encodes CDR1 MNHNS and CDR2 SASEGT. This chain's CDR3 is CASSVREMYEQYF. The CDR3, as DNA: TGTGCCAGCAGTGTGCGGGAGATGTACGAGCAGTACTTC.

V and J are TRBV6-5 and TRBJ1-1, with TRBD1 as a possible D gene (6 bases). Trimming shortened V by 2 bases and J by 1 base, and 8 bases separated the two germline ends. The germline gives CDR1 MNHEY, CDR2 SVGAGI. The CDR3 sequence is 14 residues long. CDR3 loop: CASSYVGGNTEAFF. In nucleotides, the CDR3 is TGTGCCAGCAGTTACGTAGGGGGGAACACTGAAGCTTTCTTT.

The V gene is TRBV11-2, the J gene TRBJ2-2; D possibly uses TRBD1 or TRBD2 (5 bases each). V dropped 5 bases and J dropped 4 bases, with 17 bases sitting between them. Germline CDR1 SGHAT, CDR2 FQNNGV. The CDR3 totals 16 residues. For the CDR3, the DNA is TGTGCCAGCAGCCCCAAAGTAGGGACCGTCACCGGGGAGCTGTTTTTT. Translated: CASSPKVGTVTGELFF. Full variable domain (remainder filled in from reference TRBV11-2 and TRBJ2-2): EAGVAQSPRYKIIEKRQSVAFWCNPISGHATLYWYQQILGQGPKLLIQFQNNGVVDDSQLPKDRFSAERLKGVDSTLKIQPAKLEDSAVYLCASSPKVGTVTGELFFGEGSRLTVL.